This TCR beta chain was recovered during a study of OX40 agonist ivuxolimab in advanced cancers. Profiling relied on immunoSEQ multiplex PCR, and the TCRdb table lists in-frame clones only, not all of them. The table has about 47,000 clones, 80% to 85% seen once. After removal of 5 bases from V and 4 bases from J, the junction contained 7 bases not matched to a gene. Germline V CDR1 and CDR2: LNHDA, SQIVND (reference sequence). This CDR3 region has 14 residues. The V and J genes are TRBV19 and TRBJ1-2; 7 bases are a match to TRBD1. The TCR comes from an adult with an advanced solid tumor such as melanoma, head and neck, liver or kidney cancer. Sequencing used CD4+ or CD8+ T cells sorted from blood, obtained in a trial of the OX40 agonist ivuxolimab. This chain's CDR3 is CASSYGRGTYGYTF. The CDR3 DNA follows: TGTGCCAGTAGTTACGGCAGGGGGACCTATGGCTACACCTTC.